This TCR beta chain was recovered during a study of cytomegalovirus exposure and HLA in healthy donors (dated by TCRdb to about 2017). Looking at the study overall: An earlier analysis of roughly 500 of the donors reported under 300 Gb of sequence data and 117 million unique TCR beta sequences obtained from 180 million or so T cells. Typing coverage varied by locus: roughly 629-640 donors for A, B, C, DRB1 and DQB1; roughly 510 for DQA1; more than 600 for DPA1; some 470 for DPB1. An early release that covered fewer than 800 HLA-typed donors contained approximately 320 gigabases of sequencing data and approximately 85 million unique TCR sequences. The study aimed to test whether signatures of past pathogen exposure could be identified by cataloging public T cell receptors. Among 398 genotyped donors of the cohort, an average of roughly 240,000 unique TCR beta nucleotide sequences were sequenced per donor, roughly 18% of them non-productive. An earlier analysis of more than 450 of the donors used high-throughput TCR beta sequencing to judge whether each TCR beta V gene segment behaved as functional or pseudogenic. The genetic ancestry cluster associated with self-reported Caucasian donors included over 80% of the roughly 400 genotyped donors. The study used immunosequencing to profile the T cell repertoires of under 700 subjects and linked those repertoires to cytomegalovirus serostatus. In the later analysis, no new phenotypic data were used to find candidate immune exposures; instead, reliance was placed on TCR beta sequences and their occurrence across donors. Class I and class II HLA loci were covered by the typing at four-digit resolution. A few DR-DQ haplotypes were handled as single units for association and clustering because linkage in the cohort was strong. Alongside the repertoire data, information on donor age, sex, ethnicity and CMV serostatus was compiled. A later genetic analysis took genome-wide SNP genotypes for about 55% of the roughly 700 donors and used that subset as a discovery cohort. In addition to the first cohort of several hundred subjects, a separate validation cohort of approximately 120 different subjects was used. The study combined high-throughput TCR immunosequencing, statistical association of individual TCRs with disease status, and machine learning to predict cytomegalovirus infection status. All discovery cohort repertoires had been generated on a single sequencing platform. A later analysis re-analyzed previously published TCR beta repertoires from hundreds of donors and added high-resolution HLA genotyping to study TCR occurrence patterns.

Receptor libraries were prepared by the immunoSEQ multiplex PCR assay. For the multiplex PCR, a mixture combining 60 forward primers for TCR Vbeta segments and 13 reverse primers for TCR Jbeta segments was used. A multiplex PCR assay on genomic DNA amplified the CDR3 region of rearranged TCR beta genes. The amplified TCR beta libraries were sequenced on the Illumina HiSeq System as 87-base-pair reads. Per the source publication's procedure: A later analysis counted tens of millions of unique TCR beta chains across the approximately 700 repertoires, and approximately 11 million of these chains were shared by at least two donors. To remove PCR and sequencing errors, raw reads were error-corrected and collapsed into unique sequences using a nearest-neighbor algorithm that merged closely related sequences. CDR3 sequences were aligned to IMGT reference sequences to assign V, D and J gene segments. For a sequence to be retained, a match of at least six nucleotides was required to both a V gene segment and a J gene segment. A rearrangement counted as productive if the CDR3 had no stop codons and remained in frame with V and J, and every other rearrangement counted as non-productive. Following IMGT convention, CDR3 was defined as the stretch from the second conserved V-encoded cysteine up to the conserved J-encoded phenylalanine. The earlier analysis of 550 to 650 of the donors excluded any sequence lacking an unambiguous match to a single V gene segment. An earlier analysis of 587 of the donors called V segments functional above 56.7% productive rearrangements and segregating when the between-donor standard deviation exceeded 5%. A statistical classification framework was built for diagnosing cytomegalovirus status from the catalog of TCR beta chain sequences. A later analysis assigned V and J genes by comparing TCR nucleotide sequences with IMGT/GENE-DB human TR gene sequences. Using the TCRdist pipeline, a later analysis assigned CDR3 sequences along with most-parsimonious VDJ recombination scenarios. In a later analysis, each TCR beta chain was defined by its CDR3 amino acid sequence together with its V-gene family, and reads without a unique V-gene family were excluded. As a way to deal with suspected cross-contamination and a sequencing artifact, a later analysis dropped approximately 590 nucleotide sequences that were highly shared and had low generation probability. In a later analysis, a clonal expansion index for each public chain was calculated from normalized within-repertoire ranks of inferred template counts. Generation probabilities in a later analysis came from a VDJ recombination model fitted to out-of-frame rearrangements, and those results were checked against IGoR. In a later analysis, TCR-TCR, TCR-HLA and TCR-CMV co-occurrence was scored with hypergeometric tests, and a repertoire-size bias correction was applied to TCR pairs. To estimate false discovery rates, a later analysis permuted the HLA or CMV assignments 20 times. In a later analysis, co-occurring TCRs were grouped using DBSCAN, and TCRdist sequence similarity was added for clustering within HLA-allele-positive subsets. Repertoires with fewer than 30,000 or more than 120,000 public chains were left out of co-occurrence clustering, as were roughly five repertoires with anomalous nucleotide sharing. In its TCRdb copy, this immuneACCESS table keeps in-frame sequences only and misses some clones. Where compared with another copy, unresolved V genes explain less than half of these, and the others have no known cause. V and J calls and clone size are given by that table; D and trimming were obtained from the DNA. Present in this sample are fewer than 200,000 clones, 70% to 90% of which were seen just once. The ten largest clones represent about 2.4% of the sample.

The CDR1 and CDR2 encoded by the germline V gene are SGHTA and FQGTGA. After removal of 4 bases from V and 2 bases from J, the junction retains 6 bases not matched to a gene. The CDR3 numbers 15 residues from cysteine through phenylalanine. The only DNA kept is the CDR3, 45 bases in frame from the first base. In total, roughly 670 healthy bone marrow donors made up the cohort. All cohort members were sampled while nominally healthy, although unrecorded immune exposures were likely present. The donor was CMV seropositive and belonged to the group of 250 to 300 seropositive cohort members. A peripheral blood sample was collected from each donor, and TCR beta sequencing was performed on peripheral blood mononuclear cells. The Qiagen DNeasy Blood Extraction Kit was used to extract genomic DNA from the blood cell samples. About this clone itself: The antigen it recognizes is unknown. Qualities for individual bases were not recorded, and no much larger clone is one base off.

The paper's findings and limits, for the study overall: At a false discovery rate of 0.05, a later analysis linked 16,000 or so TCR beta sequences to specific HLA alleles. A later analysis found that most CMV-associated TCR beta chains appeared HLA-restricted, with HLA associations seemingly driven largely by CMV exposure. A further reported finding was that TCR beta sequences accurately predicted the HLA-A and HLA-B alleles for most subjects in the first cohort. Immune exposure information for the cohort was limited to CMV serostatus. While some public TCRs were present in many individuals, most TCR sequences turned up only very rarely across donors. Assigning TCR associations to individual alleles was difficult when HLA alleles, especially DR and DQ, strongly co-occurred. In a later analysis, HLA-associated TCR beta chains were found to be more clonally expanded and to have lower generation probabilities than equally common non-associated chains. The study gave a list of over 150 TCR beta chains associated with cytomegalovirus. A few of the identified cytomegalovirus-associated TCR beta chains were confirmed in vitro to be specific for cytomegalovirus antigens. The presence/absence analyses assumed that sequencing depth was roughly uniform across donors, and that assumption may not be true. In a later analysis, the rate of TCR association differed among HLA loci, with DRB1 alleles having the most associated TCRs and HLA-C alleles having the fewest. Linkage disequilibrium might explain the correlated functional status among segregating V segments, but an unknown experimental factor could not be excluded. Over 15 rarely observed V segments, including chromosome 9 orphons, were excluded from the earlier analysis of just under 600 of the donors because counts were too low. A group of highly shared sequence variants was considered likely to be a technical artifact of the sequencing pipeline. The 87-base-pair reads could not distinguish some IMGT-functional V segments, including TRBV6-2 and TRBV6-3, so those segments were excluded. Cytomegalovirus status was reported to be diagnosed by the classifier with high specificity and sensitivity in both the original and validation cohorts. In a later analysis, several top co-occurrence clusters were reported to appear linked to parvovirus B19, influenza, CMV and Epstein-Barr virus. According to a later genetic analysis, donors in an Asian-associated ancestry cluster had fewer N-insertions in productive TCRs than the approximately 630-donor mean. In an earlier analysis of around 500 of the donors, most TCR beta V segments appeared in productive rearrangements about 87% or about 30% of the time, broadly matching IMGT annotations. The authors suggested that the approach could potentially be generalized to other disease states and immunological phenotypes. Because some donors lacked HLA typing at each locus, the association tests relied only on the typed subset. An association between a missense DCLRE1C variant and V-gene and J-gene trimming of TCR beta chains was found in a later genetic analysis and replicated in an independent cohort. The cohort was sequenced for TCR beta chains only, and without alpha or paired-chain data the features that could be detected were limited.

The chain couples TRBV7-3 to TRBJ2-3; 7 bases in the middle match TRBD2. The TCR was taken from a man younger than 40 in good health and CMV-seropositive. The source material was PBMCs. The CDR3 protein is CASSSRGDPTDTQYF. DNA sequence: TGTGCCAGCAGCTCCCGGGGGGATCCCACAGATACGCAGTATTTT.